This T cell receptor beta chain appears in the sequencing data of a study of cytotoxic CD8 clonotypes in ibrutinib-treated CLL. Across the whole study: Partial responses numbered around 24 and complete responses 2; after a median about 72 months, 14 stayed remitted and 12 progressed. Productive templates averaged approximately 250,000 per sample, and productive rearrangements 94,082. Whole-study results and caveats: Clonality measured at baseline exceeded age-matched healthy donors, tracking circulating CD8+ T-cell counts. Clonality increased at ibrutinib response, then returned toward baseline at progression.

This CDR3 is 10 amino acids long. V lost 10 bases and J 6 bases, leaving 7 bases between the germline ends. CDR1 is LNHDA and CDR2 is SQIVND in the germline V gene (reference sequence). Clones were read by immunoSEQ multiplex PCR, and TCRdb kept only the in-frame ones, dropping some. The sample records 35,000 to 50,000 clones, about 70% being singletons. As concerns this clone: Its antigen remains unknown.

This TCR was sampled from a human donor with chronic lymphocytic leukemia. The V call is TRBV19, the J call TRBJ1-5, with a tentative D call TRBD1 (5 bases). The sample was PBMCs, taken after 12 months of ibrutinib treatment. The CDR3 reads CAIGGQPQHF. CDR3 nucleotides: TGTGCCATTGGGGGTCAGCCCCAGCATTTT.